One and the same sample provided the 4 T cell receptor beta chains below, sequenced in a study of breast tumors, draining lymph nodes, adjacent tissues. Each CDR3 protein gets one entry after TCRdb re-called the multiplex PCR reads with MiXCR. The sample lists about 21,000 distinct CDR3 sequences; around 41% were seen once. Sequenced: breast tumor tissue. The receptors stem from a female donor with breast cancer. Some clones in this sample may be carry-over from other donors' samples.

The rearrangement joins TRBV18 to TRBJ1-6; D perhaps matches TRBD1 (6 bases). CDR3 length equals 17 residues. The V end was cut by 2 bases, the J end by 10 bases, with 21 bases between. Germline-derived CDR1 and CDR2 are KGHSH and LQKENI. CDR3 protein: CASSPEGGLGVMSPLHF. In DNA, the CDR3 is TGTGCCAGCTCACCAGAGGGGGGGCTTGGCGTTATGTCACCCCTCCACTTT.

The rearrangement joins TRBV5-1 to TRBJ1-5; D might be TRBD1 (5 bases). V was shortened by 7 bases and J by 4 bases, with 12 bases between the two germline ends. Germline V gene sequence: CDR1 SGHRS, CDR2 YFSETQ. The CDR3 spans 13 residues. This CDR3 is CASSTGENQPQHF. The CDR3 DNA follows: TGCGCCAGCTCGACGGGGGAAAATCAGCCCCAGCATTTT.

This clonotype was detected ten times or more. The chain carries TRBV30 and TRBJ2-1; 9 bases match TRBD2. Germline V CDR1 and CDR2: GTSNPN, SVGIG (reference sequence). J was trimmed by 8 bases and V by 0 bases; bases with no gene match: 5. This CDR3 is 14 amino acids long. CDR3 DNA: TGTGCCTGGAGTGTGGCGGGGGGGATGGATGAGCAGTTCTTC. As protein: CAWSVAGGMDEQFF.

By proportion, this clonotype is medium-sized (0.01 to 0.1%). The gene calls are TRBV24-1 and TRBJ2-3; possibly TRBD1 for D (5 bases). The germline gives CDR1 KGHDR, CDR2 SFDVKD. The CDR3 spans 18 residues. The V end lost 5 bases, the J end lost 2 bases, and 22 bases lay between the germline ends. This CDR3 is CATSVPSKGSSYTDTQYF. The CDR3 nucleotides are TGTGCCACCAGTGTCCCATCGAAGGGGTCATCTTACACAGATACGCAGTATTTT.